A selection of T cell receptor beta chains follows, all from one sample in a study of blood T cell repertoires in COVID-19. Assay used: immunoSEQ multiplex PCR; TCRdb lists only in-frame clones, some missing. The table lists over 150,000 clones, roughly 80% of them singletons. Sequencing used PBMCs or T cells enriched from blood (not recorded which). Receptors originate from a man in his forties or fifties who had recovered from COVID-19. The CDR3 runs from the conserved cysteine through the conserved F or W. A D gene is named only where the DNA matches it firmly. For some rows the clone size is stated as once, few or many, or as a class when expanded; others skip it.

clone_size: .; d_call: .; j_call: TRBJ2-7; v_call: TRBV7-2; cdr3_nt: TGTGCCAGCAGCTATAGCGGTACCTACGAGCAGTACTTC; cdr3_aa: CASSYSGTYEQYF
clone_size: .; d_call: TRBD1; j_call: TRBJ1-1; v_call: TRBV18; cdr3_nt: TGTGCCAGCTCAGCAGGGGGCAGGAACACTGAAGCTTTCTTT; cdr3_aa: CASSAGGRNTEAFF
clone_size: .; d_call: .; j_call: TRBJ2-2; v_call: TRBV29-1; cdr3_nt: TGCAGCGTTGACGAGACCGGGGAGCTGTTTTTT; cdr3_aa: CSVDETGELFF
clone_size: .; d_call: .; j_call: TRBJ1-4; v_call: TRBV5-1; cdr3_nt: TGCGCCAGCAGCTTGCAACAGATCGATGGGGAAAAACTGTTTTTT; cdr3_aa: CASSLQQIDGEKLFF
clone_size: few; d_call: .; j_call: TRBJ2-1; v_call: TRBV4-3; cdr3_nt: TGCGCCAGCAGCCAAGAGATGGACAGCTTCTACAATGAGCAGTTCTTC; cdr3_aa: CASSQEMDSFYNEQFF
clone_size: .; d_call: .; j_call: TRBJ1-1; v_call: TRBV4-3; cdr3_nt: TGCGCCAGCAGCCAAGGATTAGGGACAACTGGGGGAGCTTTCTTT; cdr3_aa: CASSQGLGTTGGAFF
clone_size: .; d_call: .; j_call: TRBJ1-6; v_call: TRBV6-5; cdr3_nt: TGTGCCAGCAGCAAACAGGGCTCCATCTCACCCCTCCACTTT; cdr3_aa: CASSKQGSISPLHF
clone_size: .; d_call: TRBD2; j_call: TRBJ2-1; v_call: TRBV19; cdr3_nt: TGTGCCAGTAGTATCACGGTGGTCCTAGCGGGGGTTGAGCAGTTCTTC; cdr3_aa: CASSITVVLAGVEQFF
clone_size: .; d_call: .; j_call: TRBJ1-4; v_call: TRBV3-1/TRBV3-2; cdr3_nt: TGTGCCAGCAGCCGGTTAGCAACTAATGAAAAACTGTTTTTT; cdr3_aa: CASSRLATNEKLFF
clone_size: .; d_call: .; j_call: TRBJ2-7; v_call: TRBV9; cdr3_nt: TGTGCCAGCAGCCCCCCCGCTAGCGCCGAGCAGTACTTC; cdr3_aa: CASSPPASAEQYF
clone_size: .; d_call: TRBD1; j_call: TRBJ1-6; v_call: TRBV7-2; cdr3_nt: TGTGCCAGCAGCTTAGGCGGGACAGGGTTAGGGAATTCACCCCTCCACTTT; cdr3_aa: CASSLGGTGLGNSPLHF
clone_size: .; d_call: TRBD1; j_call: TRBJ1-5; v_call: TRBV10-3; cdr3_nt: TGTGCCATCAGTGACCGGGACAGGGGACGCCAGCCCCAGCATTTT; cdr3_aa: CAISDRDRGRQPQHF
clone_size: .; d_call: TRBD1; j_call: TRBJ1-4; v_call: TRBV4-2; cdr3_nt: TGTGCCAGCAGCCAAGCCAGGGGGCGGGATGAAAAACTGTTTTTT; cdr3_aa: CASSQARGRDEKLFF
clone_size: .; d_call: TRBD1; j_call: TRBJ2-1; v_call: TRBV24-1; cdr3_nt: TGTGCCACCAGTGATCGGACAGGGAGCCACAATGAGCAGTTCTTC; cdr3_aa: CATSDRTGSHNEQFF
clone_size: few; d_call: TRBD2; j_call: TRBJ2-7; v_call: TRBV30; cdr3_nt: TGTGCCTGGAGGAAGGGGACTAGCGGCCCCTACGAGCAGTACTTC; cdr3_aa: CAWRKGTSGPYEQYF
clone_size: .; d_call: TRBD1; j_call: TRBJ1-4; v_call: TRBV30; cdr3_nt: TGTGCCTGGTCCGGGACAGGGGGCGTAAAACTGTTTTTT; cdr3_aa: CAWSGTGGVKLFF
clone_size: .; d_call: .; j_call: TRBJ1-2; v_call: TRBV7-2; cdr3_nt: TGTGCCAGCAGCTTCGGACAATCGACGAGTGGCTACACCTTC; cdr3_aa: CASSFGQSTSGYTF
clone_size: .; d_call: .; j_call: TRBJ1-1; v_call: TRBV5-4; cdr3_nt: TGTGCCAGCAGCATATCACAGGGCTGGGGAATGAACACTGAAGCTTTCTTT; cdr3_aa: CASSISQGWGMNTEAFF
clone_size: .; d_call: .; j_call: TRBJ2-1; v_call: TRBV5-1; cdr3_nt: TGCGCCAGCAGCCTTGGTTTACCAGGGGAGTCCTACAATGAGCAGTTCTTC; cdr3_aa: CASSLGLPGESYNEQFF
clone_size: few; d_call: .; j_call: TRBJ1-6; v_call: TRBV10-3; cdr3_nt: TGTGCCATCAGGGGCAGGGAGGGGTCACCCCTCCACTTT; cdr3_aa: CAIRGREGSPLHF
clone_size: .; d_call: TRBD1; j_call: TRBJ1-4; v_call: TRBV5-1; cdr3_nt: TGCGCCAAAACAGGGGTGGATCATGATGCAACTAATGAAAAACTGTTTTTT; cdr3_aa: CAKTGVDHDATNEKLFF
clone_size: .; d_call: .; j_call: TRBJ2-1; v_call: TRBV6-6; cdr3_nt: TGTGCCAGCAGCTACCTAACCGGGACAACGAATGAGCAGTTCTTC; cdr3_aa: CASSYLTGTTNEQFF
clone_size: .; d_call: TRBD2; j_call: TRBJ2-3; v_call: TRBV7-2; cdr3_nt: TGTGCCAGCAGCCTTAGCGGGGGGGGCCATAGCACAGATACGCAGTATTTT; cdr3_aa: CASSLSGGGHSTDTQYF
clone_size: .; d_call: TRBD1; j_call: TRBJ1-2; v_call: TRBV7-9; cdr3_nt: TGTGCCAGCAGCTCCTCGAACAGGGGGCTGTACTATGGCTACACCTTC; cdr3_aa: CASSSSNRGLYYGYTF
clone_size: .; d_call: TRBD2; j_call: TRBJ2-5; v_call: TRBV11-1; cdr3_nt: TGTGCCAGCAGCTTGGTCGGGGGGGACGAGACCCAGTACTTC; cdr3_aa: CASSLVGGDETQYF
clone_size: .; d_call: TRBD2; j_call: TRBJ2-3; v_call: TRBV5-1; cdr3_nt: TGCGCCAGCAGCTTGGATGGGGCGGGGGTTGGCACAGATACGCAGTATTTT; cdr3_aa: CASSLDGAGVGTDTQYF
clone_size: .; d_call: TRBD1; j_call: TRBJ1-2; v_call: TRBV9; cdr3_nt: TGTGCCAGCAGCCGACAGGGGGCTATTCTAGAAGGCTACACCTTC; cdr3_aa: CASSRQGAILEGYTF
clone_size: .; d_call: TRBD1; j_call: TRBJ2-7; v_call: TRBV5-6; cdr3_nt: TGTGCCAGCAGCGACTGGGACAGGACTTACTCCTACGAGCAGTACTTC; cdr3_aa: CASSDWDRTYSYEQYF
clone_size: .; d_call: TRBD2; j_call: TRBJ2-2; v_call: TRBV18; cdr3_nt: TGTGCCAGCTCTCCCTTTAGCGGGGGGCCTGCGAACACCGGGGAGCTGTTTTTT; cdr3_aa: CASSPFSGGPANTGELFF
clone_size: .; d_call: .; j_call: TRBJ2-7; v_call: TRBV15; cdr3_nt: TGTGCCACCAGCAACAGGGATCTCAACGAGCAGTACTTC; cdr3_aa: CATSNRDLNEQYF